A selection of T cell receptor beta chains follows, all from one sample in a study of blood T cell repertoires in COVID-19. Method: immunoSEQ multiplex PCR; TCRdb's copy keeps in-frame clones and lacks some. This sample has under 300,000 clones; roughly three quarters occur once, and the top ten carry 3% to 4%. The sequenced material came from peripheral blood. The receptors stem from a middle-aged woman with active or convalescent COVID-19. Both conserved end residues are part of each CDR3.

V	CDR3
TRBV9	CASSVGQVGVVNGYTF
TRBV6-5	CASNMGHLNEKLFF
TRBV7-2	CASSLAHTGNTIYF
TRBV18	CASSPPGGGMIYGDTQYF
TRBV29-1	CSVDRSGSSYEQYF
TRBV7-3	CASSPHPGGDTEAFF
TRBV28	CASSPAGEFQETQYF
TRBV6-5	CASTLGVAGELFF
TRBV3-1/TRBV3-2	CASSRLAGGRVDQETQYF
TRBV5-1	CASSITGFGTDTQYF